This TCR beta chain appears in the sequencing data of a study of technical replicates of blood from several donors. V was cut by 1 base and J by 2 bases, with 16 bases left in between. CDR3 length: 16 residues. Per the germline V gene, CDR1 is SGHDT and CDR2 is YYEEEE. Some clones are missing from TCRdb's copy, which holds only in-frame ones; the method was immunoSEQ multiplex PCR. The repertoire holds tens of thousands of clones, 91% seen once, with roughly 0.4% in the top ten. This chain links TRBV5-6 with TRBJ2-7; D might be TRBD2 (6 bases). Source material: T cells isolated from PBMCs. The clonotype was recovered from a human donor in good health. This CDR3 reads CASSLQTTGVPYEQYF. The CDR3 DNA sequence: TGTGCCAGCAGCTTGCAAACGACGGGGGTTCCCTACGAGCAGTACTTC.